A single sample is the source of the 23 T cell receptor beta chains below, sequenced in a study of response to subunit inactivated influenza vaccine. Using its own MiXCR run on the RT-PCR reads, TCRdb lists one record per CDR3 protein. The data show hundreds of thousands of distinct CDR3 sequences, around 8% seen once. The material sequenced was PBMCs from blood, taken less than 30 months after vaccination. All receptors come from a man aged 50-75 years who received an inactivated influenza vaccine.

The rearrangement links TRBV20-1 to TRBJ2-7; 10 bases are shared with TRBD1. Germline values: CDR1 DFQATT, CDR2 SNEGSKA (reference sequence). The CDR3 loop spans 15 amino acids. V was clipped by 3 bases and J by 3 bases; unmatched bases: 8. CDR3 DNA sequence: TGCAGTGCTAGGTCGGGACAGGGGTTGGGCTACGAGCAGTACTTC. Translation gives CSARSGQGLGYEQYF.

Only a few counts were recorded for this clonotype. V gene TRBV29-1 combines with J gene TRBJ1-1; TRBD1 agrees at 8 bases. Trimming removed 3 bases from V and 5 bases from J; junction bases left unmatched: 5. Germline assignment: CDR1 SQVTM and CDR2 ANQGSEA. This CDR3 comprises 13 residues. The CDR3 nucleotides read TGCAGCGTTGAGGGCGGACAGGGAACTGAAGCTTTCTTT. Amino acid sequence: CSVEGGQGTEAFF.

This chain connects TRBV14 to TRBJ1-2; D might be TRBD1 (6 bases). Germline V gene sequence: CDR1 SGHDN, CDR2 FVKESK. The V end was cut by 0 bases, the J end by 8 bases, with 16 bases between. The CDR3 length is 15 residues. CDR3 amino acids: CASSQDSGGRWGYTF. CDR3 DNA sequence: TGTGCCAGCAGCCAAGATTCCGGGGGGCGCTGGGGCTACACCTTC.

With regard to this clonotype: A much larger clone is a single base away; this may be a read error. This chain uses TRBV5-1 with TRBJ2-1, with unresolved D. This CDR3 region has 15 residues. The germline V gene encodes CDR1 SGHRS and CDR2 YFSETQ. For the CDR3, the DNA is TGCGCCAGCAGCCCACGGGTGAGCTCCTACAATGAGAAGTTCTTC. Its translation is CASSPRVSSYNEKFF.

This clonotype came up a few times. The chain couples TRBV5-4 to TRBJ2-1; TRBD2 matches at 11 bases. Germline V CDR1 and CDR2: SGHNT, YYREEE (reference sequence). This CDR3 region has 16 residues. The trim removed 0 bases at V and 10 bases at J, leaving 9 bases unmatched. CDR3 amino acids: CASSLGIAGGPGEQFF. The CDR3 coding sequence is TGTGCCAGCAGCTTGGGTATAGCGGGGGGGCCAGGGGAGCAGTTCTTC.

This clonotype was picked up a small number of times. This chain connects TRBV5-5 to TRBJ1-3, with D maybe TRBD1 (5 bases). The CDR3 totals 16 residues. The germline gives CDR1 SGHKS, CDR2 YYEKEE (reference sequence). V was shortened by 1 base and J by 6 bases, with 17 bases between the two germline ends. CDR3 region: CASSLLRSGTANTIYF. The CDR3 bases are TGTGCCAGCAGCTTGCTACGATCCGGGACCGCAAACACCATATATTTT.

This clonotype showed up many times. The rearrangement uses TRBV6-2 or TRBV6-3 and TRBJ2-2; a weak D match, TRBD1 (6 bases). Germline V gene data show CDR1 as MNHEY and CDR2 as SVGEGT. The germline V and J ends were trimmed by 0 bases and 0 bases, with 8 bases remaining between them. CDR3 size: 16 residues. The CDR3 sequence is CASSYSGQPNTGELFF. For the CDR3, the DNA is TGTGCCAGCAGTTACTCGGGACAACCGAACACCGGGGAGCTGTTTTTT.

This clonotype has ten or more counts. V is TRBV28 and J is TRBJ2-7; D not certain. Trimming removed 0 bases from V and 2 bases from J, with 8 bases in between. Germline values: CDR1 MDHEN, CDR2 SYDVKM. The CDR3 is made up of 14 amino acids. In DNA, the CDR3 is TGTGCCAGCAGTTTATGGGCCGGAACCTACGAGCAGTACTTC. It codes for CASSLWAGTYEQYF.

This clonotype was seen a few times. This chain connects TRBV20-1 to TRBJ2-5; no definite D call. V lost 4 bases, J lost 3 bases, and 9 bases lay in between. There are 12 residues in the CDR3. Germline V gene lookup returns CDR1 DFQATT and CDR2 SNEGSKA (reference sequence). CDR3 amino acids: CSAKPGEETQYF. In DNA, the CDR3 is TGCAGTGCTAAGCCCGGAGAAGAGACCCAGTACTTC.

J is TRBJ1-5 and V is TRBV20-1; tentatively, D is TRBD1 (5 bases). Trimming cost V 0 bases and J 2 bases, with 17 bases left between them. Germline lookup yields CDR1 DFQATT and CDR2 SNEGSKA (reference sequence). The CDR3 spans 17 residues. CDR3 protein: CSARDTRQLWGNQPQHF. The CDR3 nucleotides are TGCAGTGCTAGAGACACTCGACAGCTATGGGGCAATCAGCCCCAGCATTTT.

The table lists this clonotype with a few counts. The V and J genes are TRBV11-2 and TRBJ2-7; 7 bases line up with TRBD2. This CDR3 has 14 residues. V trimming: 5 bases; J trimming: 9 bases; junction bases outside the gene matches: 13. CDR1 is SGHAT and CDR2 is FQNNGV in the germline V gene. CDR3 region: CASSGLAELRGQYF. Written as DNA, the CDR3 is TGTGCCAGCAGCGGGCTAGCGGAACTACGAGGGCAGTACTTC.

There are a few counts of this clonotype. The chain couples TRBV25-1 to TRBJ2-5, with D unclear. In germline, CDR1 is MGHDK, CDR2 SYGVNS. The CDR3 loop spans 12 amino acids. The V end lost 6 bases, the J end lost 4 bases, and 9 bases lay between the germline ends. The CDR3 DNA follows: TGTGCCAGCAGCGGATCAGGAGAGACCCAGTACTTC. This sequence encodes CASSGSGETQYF.

This clonotype was detected only a few times. V usage is TRBV6-2 or TRBV6-3 and J usage is TRBJ2-1; 7 bases are shared with TRBD2. Germline V gives CDR1 MNHEY, CDR2 SVGEGT. CDR3 length: 16 residues. V lost 4 bases and J lost 3; bases outside the gene matches: 9. The CDR3 loop reads CASSSLSGRLYNEQFF. Written as DNA, the CDR3 is TGTGCCAGCAGTTCTTTATCCGGGAGGCTCTACAATGAGCAGTTCTTC.

V gene TRBV12-3 or TRBV12-4 combines with J gene TRBJ1-5, with D tentatively TRBD1 (5 bases). This CDR3 is 13 amino acids long. V was pared by 3 bases and J by 6 bases, with 9 bases between. CDR3 protein: CASSFGASQPQHF. In nucleotides, the CDR3 is TGTGCCAGCAGTTTCGGGGCTTCTCAGCCCCAGCATTTT.

This clonotype appeared a few times. The chain uses TRBV7-9 and TRBJ2-7; 9 nucleotides line up with TRBD2. V was clipped by 3 bases and J by 3 bases; unmatched bases: 6. The V gene's germline CDR1 is SEHNR and CDR2 FQNEAQ (reference sequence). There are 15 residues in the CDR3. The CDR3 DNA follows: TGTGCCAGCAGCTTTTATTTAGCGGGAGACTACGAGCAGTACTTC. Its translation is CASSFYLAGDYEQYF.

In the case of this clonotype: Likely a read error: the CDR3 ends without its conserved phenylalanine or tryptophan. The chain links TRBV6-2 or TRBV6-3 to TRBJ1-5, with no clear D. Deletions cut 5 bases from V and 0 bases from J, with 14 bases between. Germline CDR1 and CDR2: MNHEY and SVGEGT. The CDR3 runs 16 residues. CDR3 protein: CASSPPTLYSNQPQHL. Here the CDR3 DNA reads TGTGCCAGCAGTCCCCCGACACTTTATAGCAATCAGCCCCAGCATCTT.

There are a few counts of this clonotype. The rearrangement joins TRBV15 to TRBJ2-1; a possible D gene is TRBD1 (7 bases). The V gene lost 5 bases and the J gene lost 7 bases, with 21 bases spanning the gap. The CDR3 has 16 residues. CDR1 is LNHNV, CDR2 YYDKDF, per germline (reference sequence). The CDR3 protein is CATSLGAGGGLNEQFF. DNA for the CDR3: TGTGCCACCAGCCTCGGGGCAGGGGGAGGTTTGAATGAGCAGTTCTTC.

This clonotype was seen repeatedly, ten times or more. The chain recombines TRBV20-1 with TRBJ2-7, with 9 nucleotides matching TRBD2. Germline trimming cut 3 bases from V and 0 bases from J; bases unmatched to any gene: 9. The CDR3 totals 16 residues. Germline CDR1 and CDR2: DFQATT and SNEGSKA (reference sequence). CDR3 nucleotide sequence: TGCAGTGCTAGTTGGGTAGCGGGAGCAAACTCCTACGAGCAGTACTTC. Translation gives CSASWVAGANSYEQYF.

The chain is built from TRBV11-2 and TRBJ1-5, with D possibly being TRBD1 (5 bases). CDR1 SGHAT and CDR2 FQNNGV come from the germline V gene. The ends were cut back, 6 bases at V and 6 bases at J, with 18 bases in the middle. There are 15 residues in the CDR3. CDR3 DNA sequence: TGTGCCAGCAGTAGAGGGGAAGGAAGGGGTCAGCCCCAGCATTTT. Protein sequence: CASSRGEGRGQPQHF.

The chain couples TRBV5-1 to TRBJ2-6; D tentatively fits TRBD1 or TRBD2 (5 bases each). Germline V gene sequence: CDR1 SGHRS, CDR2 YFSETQ. The CDR3 covers 18 residues. V lost 4 bases, J lost 1 base, and 18 bases lay in between. The CDR3 sequence is CASSVGLLRGSGANVLTF. Written as DNA, the CDR3 is TGCGCCAGCAGCGTGGGGCTGCTTAGAGGGTCTGGGGCCAACGTCCTGACTTTC.

The rearrangement uses TRBV6-1 and TRBJ2-2, with unresolved D. CDR1 MNHNS and CDR2 SASEGT come from the germline V gene. V was pared by 3 bases and J by 3 bases, with 11 bases between. This CDR3 is 15 amino acids long. The CDR3 region has the DNA TGTGCCAGCAGTGATATGGGGTTGTACACCGGGGAGCTGTTTTTT. It is translated as CASSDMGLYTGELFF.

Turning to this clonotype: An end of the junction differs from the germline gene, which may be a read error. This chain joins TRBV7-9 and TRBJ2-1, with D possibly matching TRBD2 (5 bases). The length of the CDR3 is 17 residues. Germline values: CDR1 SEHNR, CDR2 FQNEAQ (reference sequence). As DNA, the CDR3 is TGTGCCAGCAGCCCTTTTTTTGGTCGGGGATCCTTCAATGAGCAGTTCTTC. Protein product: CASSPFFGRGSFNEQFF.

Only a few counts were recorded for this clonotype. The chain employs TRBV10-2 and TRBJ1-5, with TRBD1 as a possible D gene (5 bases). V dropped 11 bases and J dropped 7 bases, with 15 bases sitting between them. This CDR3 region has 12 residues. Germline V gene data show CDR1 as WSHSY and CDR2 as SAAADI. The CDR3 DNA is TGCGCCGGAGGGGACGGTGGGCAGCCCCAGCATTTT. The encoded protein is CAGGDGGQPQHF.